This entry concerns a single T cell receptor (beta chain). The table lists this clone with a few counts. Its antigen specificity is not known. Per-nucleotide qualities are absent, and no much larger clonotype sits a single base away. The sample belongs to a study of IL-17A CD8 T cells in psoriatic arthritis synovium. About the full investigation: The study aimed to define the phenotype, molecular profile and function of synovial IL-17A+CD8+ T cells in psoriatic arthritis pathogenesis.

Overall study outcomes, separate from this receptor: Although some individual clones took up over 5% of the repertoire, most synovial CD8+ subsets stayed polyclonal. In a couple of patients, many Tc17 clones also appeared in the synovial Tc1 population, producing Morisita overlap indices above 0.8. Only a few patients were included in the TCR sequencing, a limited sample size that the authors acknowledged. Cells were obtained from synovial fluid rather than synovial tissue, because no psoriatic arthritis synovial tissue samples were available.

After DNA extraction (Qiagen), TCRbeta V-D-J rearrangements were amplified in a bias-controlled manner and then sequenced at high throughput (immunoSEQ; Adaptive Biotech). The authors' pipeline ran thus. Productive sequences were analyzed at sequence level using the immunoSEQ Analyzer platform. Clonality was calculated as 1 minus Pielou's evenness, so values run from 0 (highly polyclonal) up to 1 (monoclonal). The Morisita index, ranging from 0 (no similarity) to 1 (complete similarity), was used to quantify repertoire overlap between subsets. In its TCRdb copy, this immuneACCESS table keeps in-frame sequences only and misses some clones. Where compared with another copy, unresolved V genes explain less than half of these, and the others have no known cause. Clonal size and the V and J genes are those of that table, whereas D and trimming came from the DNA. Within this sample are about 2,200 clones, with 72% of them counted one time only. The biggest ten clones account for roughly 10% of the sample.

Including cysteine and phenylalanine, the CDR3 has 14 amino acids. Only the CDR3 part of the read is kept: 42 bases, read in frame from the first base. CDR1 is given as SGHDT and CDR2 as YYEEEE, both from the germline V gene. At the junction V is shortened by 0 bases and J by 8 bases, with 12 bases in between. CD3+ T cells isolated by magnetic separation were stimulated with PMA and ionomycin for 1.5 hours and then labeled using IL-17A and IFNgamma cytokine secretion assays. Synovial fluid effusions were drawn from actively inflamed joints of patients with psoriatic arthritis. Memory CD8+ T cells in synovial fluid were sorted patient by patient into Tc17 (IL-17A+) cells, bulk memory cells and Tc1 (IL-17A-IFNgamma+) cells in order to compare their TCR repertoires. Psoriatic arthritis patients met the Classification of Psoriatic Arthritis Study Group (CASPAR) criteria. Cytokine-secreting cells were counterstained with a viability dye and with anti-CD3, CD8, CD14 and CD4 antibodies and were sorted on a BD FACSAria. TCRbeta sequencing was performed on sorted synovial fluid CD8+ T cell subsets from a few patients with psoriatic arthritis. Synovial fluid mononuclear cells were isolated using Lymphoprep and were cryopreserved in liquid nitrogen prior to use. The medium used for cryopreservation was made up of around 50% fetal calf serum and approximately 9.5% dimethyl sulfoxide.

The TCR sequence derives from a human donor with psoriatic arthritis. Source material: IFN-gamma+ CD8+ T cells from synovial fluid. Read against the paper, the sample's cell subset or site label means: IL-17A-IFNgamma+ memory CD8+ (Tc1) cells. Recombination connected TRBV5-6 to TRBJ2-1; 6 matching bases give a weak D call of TRBD2. The CDR3 reads as follows: CASSLVTSRHEQFF. The DNA sequence reads TGTGCCAGCAGCTTGGTTACTAGCCGGCATGAGCAGTTCTTC.